The subject of this entry is one T cell receptor beta chain. Its antigen is not identified. Normal lung was sampled as far from the tumour as possible, at least 3 cm. Sequencing used immunoSEQ multiplex PCR; TCRdb keeps in-frame clones, though not all of them. The sample lists thousands of clones; roughly 77% were seen once. This CDR3 is built from 13 residues. Trimming shortened V by 2 bases and J by 8 bases, and 16 bases separated the two germline ends. Germline V gives CDR1 GTSNPN, CDR2 SVGIG (reference sequence). The data were taken from a study of immune cell composition in non-small cell lung cancer. Study conclusions and caveats: Tumour-associated clones >0.5% occurred in 25% to 35% of adenocarcinomas, less than 80% of squamous.

The sample comprised non-adjacent lung tissue. The TCR was taken from a human donor with non-small cell lung cancer. This chain joins TRBV30 and TRBJ2-7, with D possibly matching TRBD2 (6 bases). The DNA of the CDR3 is TGTGCCTGGAGTAGGCTAGCGATGGGTAAGCAGTACTTC. It specifies CAWSRLAMGKQYF.